A single sample is the source of the 31 T cell receptor beta chains below, sequenced in a study of T cells in localized non-small cell lung cancer. Clones were read by immunoSEQ multiplex PCR, and TCRdb kept only the in-frame ones, dropping some. This table has about 4,800 clones, approximately 32% appearing once. The sample in question was lung tumor tissue, obtained before any cancer treatment. The receptors originated from a male donor at least 60 years old with stage III lung adenocarcinoma.

CDR3 coding DNA: TGTGCCACCAGCAGCAACAGTGTTCTTAATGAAAAACTGTTTTTT. Its protein product is CATSSNSVLNEKLFF. The chain has TRBV15 and TRBJ1-4; D is undetermined. V lost 3 bases, J lost 4 bases, and 12 bases lay in between. Germline CDR1 is LNHNV and CDR2 is YYDKDF (reference sequence). The CDR3 runs 15 residues.

The chain carries TRBV5-1 and TRBJ1-5; D might be TRBD1 (6 bases). Trimming pared 5 bases from V and 0 bases from J, leaving 12 bases between. Germline V gives CDR1 SGHRS, CDR2 YFSETQ. The CDR3 is made up of 15 amino acids. CDR3 residues: CASRSGTNSNQPQHF. Written as DNA, the CDR3 is TGCGCCAGCAGGTCCGGGACAAATAGCAATCAGCCCCAGCATTTT.

The chain couples TRBV18 to TRBJ2-5; D is uncertain. This CDR3 spans 14 amino acids. Looked up from germline, CDR1 is KGHSH and CDR2 is LQKENI. The V gene lost 0 bases and the J gene lost 5 bases, with 10 bases spanning the gap. CDR3 amino acids: CASSPPGLRETQYF. Here the CDR3 DNA reads TGTGCCAGCTCACCACCGGGGTTGAGGGAGACCCAGTACTTC. The full variable domain, completed using reference TRBV18 and TRBJ2-5, is NAGVMQNPRHLVRRRGQEARLRCSPMKGHSHVYWYRQLPEEGLKFMVYLQKENIIDESGMPKERFSAEFPKEGPSILRIQQVVRGDSAAYFCASSPPGLRETQYFGPGTRLLVL.

This clone was found a few times. The V gene is TRBV6-8, the J gene TRBJ1-3, with unresolved D. CDR1 and CDR2 from the germline V gene are MNHGY and SAAAGT. The CDR3 totals 15 residues. V was shortened by 4 bases and J by 0 bases, with 10 bases between the two germline ends. CDR3 DNA: TGTGCCAGCAGTTCCTACAAGAGCTCTGGAAACACCATATATTTT. Amino acids: CASSSYKSSGNTIYF.

The V call is TRBV7-1, the J call TRBJ2-3; tentatively, D is TRBD1 (6 bases). TRBV7-1 is reported as an ORF; its role is uncertain. This CDR3 is built from 17 residues. V was pared by 5 bases and J by 0 bases, with 18 bases between. The DNA of the CDR3 is TGTGCCAGCAGCGGCCAAAGGGGGACGTATAGCACAGATACGCAGTATTTT. The encoded protein is CASSGQRGTYSTDTQYF.

This clone came up a few times. The rearrangement links TRBV19 to TRBJ2-2, with 8 bases identical to TRBD2. Looked up from germline, CDR1 is LNHDA and CDR2 is SQIVND (reference sequence). The CDR3 has 14 residues. The ends lost 4 bases at V and 7 bases at J; junction bases unmatched: 5. The CDR3 region is CASSTRLAIGELFF. The CDR3 coding sequence is TGTGCCAGTAGTACAAGACTAGCGATCGGGGAGCTGTTTTTT.

This clone is classed as medium-sized. V is TRBV6-8 and J is TRBJ1-5, with a weak D call TRBD1 (6 bases). V lost 8 bases, J lost 3 bases, and 14 bases lay in between. This CDR3 comprises 14 residues. Germline CDR1 is MNHGY and CDR2 is SAAAGT. The DNA for the CDR3 is TGTGCCAGCCTATCGACAGGTCCCAATCAGCCCCAGCATTTT. This codes for CASLSTGPNQPQHF.

The CDR3 loop is CSVGGTSGQETQYF. The CDR3 region has the DNA TGCAGCGTTGGGGGGACTAGCGGCCAAGAGACCCAGTACTTC. The chain joins TRBV29-1 to TRBJ2-5; 11 bases line up with TRBD2. This CDR3 region has 14 residues. Germline V gives CDR1 SQVTM, CDR2 ANQGSEA. Germline trimming cut 4 bases from V and 1 base from J; bases unmatched to any gene: 2.

This chain connects TRBV11-3 to TRBJ2-2; D is unresolved. Germline V gives CDR1 SGHNT, CDR2 YENEEA. V lost 1 base and J lost 2, with 14 bases in between. The CDR3 totals 17 residues. Here the CDR3 reads CASSLGRRSINTGELFF. The CDR3 DNA is TGTGCCAGCAGCTTAGGGCGCCGGTCAATAAACACCGGGGAGCTGTTTTTT. Combining the CDR3 with reference TRBV11-3 and TRBJ2-2 gives the whole variable domain EAGVVQSPRYKIIEKKQPVAFWCNPISGHNTLYWYLQNLGQGPELLIRYENEEAVDDSQLPKDRFSAERLKGVDSTLKIQPAELGDSAVYLCASSLGRRSINTGELFFGEGSRLTVL.

The sample holds a few counts of this clone. This chain joins TRBV11-3 and TRBJ2-7; 8 bases line up with TRBD2. Germline assignment: CDR1 SGHNT and CDR2 YENEEA. The CDR3 consists of 14 residues. V lost 0 bases to trimming and J lost 4 bases; unmatched junction nucleotides: 2. The CDR3 DNA reads as TGTGCCAGCAGCTTAGACTCGGGAGGGTACGAGCAGTACTTC. This encodes CASSLDSGGYEQYF.

The V and J genes are TRBV9 and TRBJ2-7; 7 bases fit TRBD2. The CDR3 runs 15 residues. Germline assignment: CDR1 SGDLS and CDR2 YYNGEE. The ends lost 0 bases at V and 3 bases at J; junction bases unmatched: 6. CDR3 coding DNA: TGTGCCAGCAGCGTAGGTTTAGCGGGCTACTACGAGCAGTACTTC. Amino acid sequence: CASSVGLAGYYEQYF.

This CDR3 is CSVVDSYKGGYEQYF. The CDR3 nucleotides read TGCAGCGTAGTGGACAGTTATAAAGGGGGCTACGAGCAGTACTTC. This chain joins TRBV29-1 and TRBJ2-7; D possibly corresponds to TRBD1 (6 bases). Trimming stripped 6 bases from V and 3 bases from J, with 21 bases between. The germline gives CDR1 SQVTM, CDR2 ANQGSEA. The CDR3 runs 15 residues.

Comment on this clone: Its ends do not fully match the called genes, so a read error is possible. The chain links TRBV6-4 to TRBJ2-1; 9 bases are shared with TRBD2. CDR3 size: 16 residues. Germline V gene lookup returns CDR1 MRHNA and CDR2 SNTAGT. The CDR3 region is CAISESGTSIRNEQFF. The CDR3 DNA sequence: TGTGCCATCAGTGAGTCGGGGACTAGCATTCGAAATGAGCAGTTCTTC.

This clone is labeled as medium-sized. The chain uses TRBV30 and TRBJ2-7, with D hard to call. V lost 0 bases and J lost 6, with 6 bases in between. The germline V gene encodes CDR1 GTSNPN and CDR2 SVGIG (reference sequence). This CDR3 has 11 residues. The CDR3 loop is CAWSVGLEQYF. The CDR3 region has the DNA TGTGCCTGGAGTGTGGGTCTCGAGCAGTACTTC. Based on the CDR3 plus reference TRBV30 and TRBJ2-7, the full variable domain is SQTIHQWPATLVQPVGSPLSLECTVEGTSNPNLYWYRQAAGRGLQLLFYSVGIGQISSEVPQNLSASRPQDRQFILSSKKLLLSDSGFYLCAWSVGLEQYFGPGTRLTVT.

This clone was observed a few times. This sequence joins TRBV9 and TRBJ2-5, with TRBD2 matching 8 bases. The CDR3 has 15 residues. The germline gives CDR1 SGDLS, CDR2 YYNGEE. The V segment lost 0 bases and the J segment 5 bases; nucleotides outside the gene matches: 6. CDR3 bases: TGTGCCAGCAGCGTAGAGGGACTAGTTCGCGAGACCCAGTACTTC. Its protein product is CASSVEGLVRETQYF.

This clone was seen a few times. This chain links TRBV9 with TRBJ1-5, with TRBD1 matching 7 bases. Germline loops: CDR1 SGDLS, CDR2 YYNGEE. With V trimmed by 4 bases and J by 4 bases, 2 bases remained unmatched. This CDR3 has 13 residues. Written as DNA, the CDR3 is TGTGCCAGCAGCAAGGACAGGAATCAGCCCCAGCATTTT. It translates to CASSKDRNQPQHF.

The rearrangement links TRBV29-1 to TRBJ2-3, with TRBD1 matching over 8 bases. Trimming took 6 bases from V and 1 from J; bases not matched to a gene: 3. CDR1 is SQVTM, CDR2 ANQGSEA, per germline. The CDR3 length is 13 residues. CDR3 bases: TGCAGCGTCCCACAGGGGGGCACAGATACGCAGTATTTT. As protein: CSVPQGGTDTQYF.

The V call is TRBV15, the J call TRBJ1-5, with a weak D call TRBD1 (5 bases). V was clipped by 0 bases and J by 4 bases, with 10 bases between them. The germline V gene has CDR1 LNHNV and CDR2 YYDKDF (reference sequence). This CDR3 contains 15 residues. The CDR3 nucleotides are TGTGCCACCAGCAGAGATGCATGGGGGAATCAGCCCCAGCATTTT. Translating it yields CATSRDAWGNQPQHF.

The V and J genes are TRBV11-3 and TRBJ2-3, with 11 bases that match TRBD2. Germline loops: CDR1 SGHNT, CDR2 YENEEA. The V and J ends lost 6 bases and 2 bases, in that order; junction bases with no gene match: 7. This CDR3 contains 16 residues. This CDR3 reads CASRPGLAVNTDTQYF. In nucleotides, the CDR3 is TGTGCCAGCAGACCGGGACTAGCGGTGAACACAGATACGCAGTATTTT.

This chain links TRBV30 with TRBJ2-1, with no clear D. V lost 3 bases to trimming and J lost 9 bases, with 12 bases between them. The length of the CDR3 is 12 residues. CDR1 and CDR2 from the germline V gene are GTSNPN and SVGIG (reference sequence). The CDR3 spells CAWRKWQSEQFF. DNA of the CDR3: TGTGCCTGGAGGAAATGGCAGTCTGAGCAGTTCTTC.

This chain links TRBV25-1 with TRBJ2-7; possible D gene TRBD2, 6 bases. CDR3 length: 14 amino acids. V was clipped by 1 base and J by 2 bases, with 9 bases between them. Germline V gives CDR1 MGHDK, CDR2 SYGVNS. The chain's CDR3 is CASSEWRAPYEQYF. The CDR3 nucleotides are TGTGCCAGCAGTGAATGGAGGGCCCCCTACGAGCAGTACTTC.

CDR3 coding DNA: TGTGCCAGCACCTTCCTACTAACAGGGGGCACTGAAGCTTTCTTT. This translates into CASTFLLTGGTEAFF. This chain links TRBV28 with TRBJ1-1; 8 bases are shared with TRBD1. The CDR3 covers 15 residues. The V gene's germline CDR1 is MDHEN and CDR2 SYDVKM. The V gene end was trimmed by 7 bases and the J gene end by 4 bases; junction bases not matched to a gene: 11.

This clone counts as medium-sized. J is TRBJ1-1 and V is TRBV18, with 7 bases that match TRBD1. CDR3 length equals 14 residues. The V gene's germline CDR1 is KGHSH and CDR2 LQKENI. The ends lost 4 bases at V and 1 base at J; junction bases unmatched: 3. CDR3 loop: CASSLGQPNTEAFF. The CDR3 nucleotides read TGTGCCAGCTCACTGGGACAGCCGAACACTGAAGCTTTCTTT.

This clone occurred a few times. The genes are TRBV6-8 and TRBJ1-2; tentative D call: TRBD1 (6 bases). There are 15 residues in the CDR3. The germline V gene encodes CDR1 MNHGY and CDR2 SAAAGT. V lost 1 base and J 8 bases, leaving 17 bases between the germline ends. The CDR3 DNA sequence: TGTGCCAGCAGTTACTTTTTGGACAGCCTCACGGGCTACACCTTC. Protein: CASSYFLDSLTGYTF.

This clone is labeled as large (0.1 to 1%). The genes are TRBV18 and TRBJ1-2; unclear D gene. Per the germline V gene, CDR1 is KGHSH and CDR2 is LQKENI. This CDR3 has 14 residues. The germline V and J ends were trimmed by 4 bases and 4 bases, with 13 bases remaining between them. The CDR3, as DNA: TGTGCCAGCTCACTCCCGACTGAAAGCTATGGCTACACCTTC. This gives the protein CASSLPTESYGYTF.

This clone was detected only a few times. The chain joins TRBV15 to TRBJ2-1, with 9 bases fitting TRBD2. Trimming removed 1 base from V and 8 bases from J; junction bases left unmatched: 12. The germline CDR1 and CDR2 sequences are LNHNV and YYDKDF (reference sequence). CDR3 size: 17 residues. The CDR3 sequence is CATSRVIAGAFFDEQFF. As DNA, the CDR3 is TGTGCCACCAGCAGAGTAATAGCGGGAGCTTTTTTCGATGAGCAGTTCTTC.

CDR3 sequence (DNA): TGCGCCAGCAGTGAGTCGATTGGGGGAGTGGGGGTGAATGAGCAGTTCTTC. Translation gives CASSESIGGVGVNEQFF. The chain combines TRBV10-2 with TRBJ2-1, with D perhaps given as TRBD1 or TRBD2 (5 bases each). CDR1 is WSHSY, CDR2 SAAADI, per germline. V shed 0 bases and J shed 7 bases, with 19 bases lying between them. This CDR3 contains 17 residues.

This chain links TRBV30 with TRBJ2-5; D call uncertain. Germline loops: CDR1 GTSNPN, CDR2 SVGIG (reference sequence). CDR3 length equals 12 residues. Trimming stripped 3 bases from V and 3 bases from J, with 8 bases between. The CDR3 nucleotides read TGTGCCTGGAGCGGTCCAGAAGAGACCCAGTACTTC. Amino acid sequence: CAWSGPEETQYF.

V usage is TRBV19 and J usage is TRBJ2-1; TRBD2 matches at 9 bases. V was pared by 6 bases and J by 8 bases, with 5 bases of the junction left unmatched. CDR3 length: 13 residues. CDR1 is LNHDA and CDR2 is SQIVND in the germline V gene (reference sequence). CDR3 sequence reads: CASSGGRVDEQFF. CDR3 DNA: TGTGCCAGTAGCGGCGGGAGGGTCGATGAGCAGTTCTTC.

This clone showed up just a few times. The V call is TRBV19, the J call TRBJ2-3; perhaps TRBD2 as D (6 bases). V was cut by 0 bases and J by 5 bases, with 6 bases left in between. The CDR3 covers 13 residues. The germline gives CDR1 LNHDA, CDR2 SQIVND (reference sequence). In DNA form, the CDR3 reads TGTGCCAGTAGTATAGACGGGAGAGATACGCAGTATTTT. Its translation is CASSIDGRDTQYF.

The V gene is TRBV6-4, the J gene TRBJ1-3; possible D gene TRBD1, 5 bases. Trimming cost V 10 bases and J 4 bases, with 8 bases left between them. In germline, CDR1 is MRHNA, CDR2 SNTAGT. The CDR3 is made up of 11 amino acids. The CDR3 loop is CATREGNTIYF. Here the CDR3 DNA reads TGTGCCACCAGGGAAGGAAACACCATATATTTT.